This T cell receptor (beta chain) originates from a study of brain metastases from non-small cell lung cancer. Study-level findings and limits: In 64% of brain metastases, T-cell clones were expanded compared with matched primary tumors.

The assay was immunoSEQ multiplex PCR, and TCRdb's table has in-frame clones only and misses some. This sample has fewer than 200 clones, with about 85% found just once. This CDR3 contains 12 residues. Germline V gene data show CDR1 as SNHLY and CDR2 as FYNNEI. V lost 4 bases to trimming and J lost 5 bases, with 9 bases between them. This clone was seen a handful of times. Its target is unknown. The V and J genes are TRBV2 and TRBJ2-7, with D hard to call. The TCR was taken from a donor at least 40 years old with non-small cell lung cancer. Sequenced material: tissue from a brain metastasis. For the CDR3, the DNA is TGTGCCAGCAGTGTGGAGACAAACGAGCAGTACGTC. Residues: CASSVETNEQYV.